The 8 T cell receptor beta chains listed next were all sequenced from one sample in a study of cytomegalovirus exposure and HLA in healthy donors. This PCR relied on a set of 60 Vbeta primers and 13 Jbeta primers. Clones were read by immunoSEQ multiplex PCR, and TCRdb kept only the in-frame ones, dropping some. There are under 200,000 clones in the sample; around 84% occur only once, and 7.5% to 9% lies in the top ten. The specimen sequenced was PBMCs. The receptors originated from a male donor in good health and CMV-seropositive.

This clone came up once. This chain uses TRBV6-4 with TRBJ2-1; 10 nucleotides match TRBD2. Trimming cost V 6 bases and J 3 bases; bases outside gene matches: 11. The germline gives CDR1 MRHNA, CDR2 SNTAGT. This CDR3 contains 17 residues. Written as DNA, the CDR3 is TGTGCCAGCAGCAACGCCCCACTAGCGGGGAACTACAATGAGCAGTTCTTC. Protein sequence: CASSNAPLAGNYNEQFF.

The chain links TRBV19 to TRBJ1-2, with D hard to call. This CDR3 contains 15 residues. CDR1 LNHDA and CDR2 SQIVND come from the germline V gene (reference sequence). Trimming pared 5 bases from V and 4 bases from J, leaving 17 bases between. The DNA for the CDR3 is TGTGCCAGTAGTGATAAGCGAAAAAAGGCCTATGGCTACACCTTC. Translated, it gives CASSDKRKKAYGYTF.

This clone appeared a few times. This sequence joins TRBV29-1 and TRBJ2-3, with a tentative D call TRBD2 (5 bases). CDR1 SQVTM and CDR2 ANQGSEA come from the germline V gene. The CDR3 totals 16 residues. V lost 1 base and J lost 0, with 14 bases in between. The CDR3: CSVEGGQSGSTDTQYF. DNA for the CDR3: TGCAGCGTTGAAGGCGGGCAGAGCGGAAGCACAGATACGCAGTATTTT.

The chain uses TRBV4-1 and TRBJ1-3; D uncertain. Germline V gene lookup returns CDR1 MGHRA and CDR2 YSYEKL. V gave up 3 bases and J gave up 0 bases, with 9 bases separating them. The CDR3 spans 15 residues. CDR3 sequence: CASSHQQNSGNTIYF. The CDR3 bases are TGCGCCAGCAGCCATCAACAGAACTCTGGAAACACCATATATTTT.

The count of this clone is one. One end of the junction varies from germline; a read error may be responsible. V usage is TRBV2 and J usage is TRBJ2-1; the D gene is possibly TRBD1 (5 bases). Germline V gene sequence: CDR1 SNHLY, CDR2 FYNNEI. The CDR3 has 12 residues. In DNA, the CDR3 is TGTGCCAGCCAGGGTCAGGTCAATGAGCAGCTCTTC. It is translated as CASQGQVNEQLF.

Worth noting for this clone: The sample carries other DNA sequences with the same CDR3. The V call is TRBV9, the J call TRBJ2-3, with TRBD2 as a possible D gene (5 bases). CDR1 is SGDLS, CDR2 YYNGEE, per germline. V lost 0 bases to trimming and J lost 1 base, with 9 bases between them. The CDR3 is made up of 15 amino acids. The CDR3 region has the DNA TGTGCCAGCAGCGTAGTAGGGAGTGGCACAGATACGCAGTATTTT. Residues: CASSVVGSGTDTQYF. The full variable domain, its missing parts supplied by reference TRBV9 and TRBJ2-3, is DSGVTQTPKHLITATGQRVTLRCSPRSGDLSVYWYQQSLDQGLQFLIQYYNGEERAKGNILERFSAQQFPDLHSELNLSSLELGDSALYFCASSVVGSGTDTQYFGPGTRLTVL.

The genes are TRBV7-9 and TRBJ2-2, with a weak D call TRBD1 (6 bases). Germline loops: CDR1 SEHNR, CDR2 FQNEAQ (reference sequence). V was shortened by 11 bases and J by 7 bases, with 17 bases between the two germline ends. This CDR3 contains 13 residues. CDR3 amino acids: CASRGSTFGELFF. The CDR3 nucleotides read TGTGCCTCCAGGGGAAGTACCTTCGGGGAGCTGTTTTTT.

The V gene is TRBV27, the J gene TRBJ2-2; 15 nucleotides match TRBD2. The CDR3 consists of 19 residues. CDR1 MNHEY and CDR2 SMNVEV come from the germline V gene (reference sequence). Trimming cost V 1 base and J 0 bases; bases outside gene matches: 3. Here the CDR3 DNA reads TGTGCCAGCAGTTTATTTGGACTAGCGGGAGGGGCGAACACCGGGGAGCTGTTTTTT. Protein product: CASSLFGLAGGANTGELFF.